These T cell receptor beta chains were read from a single sample in a study of blood T cell repertoires in COVID-19. The protocol was immunoSEQ multiplex PCR, while the TCRdb copy is restricted to in-frame clones and leaves out a portion. Among 250,000 to 350,000 clones listed, more than 75% were seen once. The material sequenced was PBMCs or T cells enriched from blood (not recorded which). These receptors were obtained from a woman in her sixties or seventies in a cohort exposed to, infected with or recovered from COVID-19 (not recorded which). The CDR3 runs from the conserved cysteine through the conserved F or W. D genes are given only for firm matches. Clone size appears in some rows only: once, few, many, or a class for an expanded clone.

j_call | cdr3_length | clone_size | d_call | v_call | cdr3_aa
TRBJ2-7 | 13 | - | TRBD1 | TRBV18 | CASSLHRGDEQYF
TRBJ2-3 | 15 | - | TRBD2 | TRBV2 | CASMSSGSPTDTQYF
TRBJ2-5 | 15 | - | - | TRBV11-2 | CASSLGQADQETQYF
TRBJ2-3 | 15 | - | - | TRBV7-2 | CASSLVFSAGDTQYF
TRBJ2-6 | 16 | - | TRBD1 | TRBV24-1 | CATSDRDRAGANVLTF
TRBJ1-5 | 15 | - | TRBD1 | TRBV27 | CASSPATGSNQPQHF
TRBJ2-2 | 14 | - | TRBD1 | TRBV24-1 | CATSAGGKTGELFF
TRBJ2-7 | 15 | - | - | TRBV15 | CATSRGQGLGYEQYF
TRBJ1-2 | 15 | - | TRBD1 | TRBV3-1/TRBV3-2 | CASSSRDRAFYGYTF
TRBJ2-7 | 17 | - | - | TRBV30 | CAWRGFVAGKDPYEQYF
TRBJ2-5 | 13 | - | - | TRBV9 | CASSVDSPETQYF
TRBJ2-1 | 18 | - | TRBD2 | TRBV9 | CASSVGAGVGPGYNEQFF
TRBJ2-3 | 16 | - | TRBD1 | TRBV6-1 | CASSVTGGAGTDTQYF
TRBJ2-3 | 16 | once | - | TRBV5-1 | CASSLVSVAGADTQYF
TRBJ1-1 | 12 | - | - | TRBV6-5 | CASSSMTAEAFF
TRBJ2-7 | 16 | - | TRBD2 | TRBV7-9 | CASSPPGLAAPYEQYF
TRBJ1-4 | 11 | - | - | TRBV20-1 | CSALAREKLFF
TRBJ1-2 | 13 | - | TRBD1 | TRBV6-5 | CASRETGGDGYTF
TRBJ2-7 | 15 | - | TRBD2 | TRBV7-2 | CASSPQGTSGSEQYF
TRBJ1-2 | 13 | - | - | TRBV25-1 | CASSVRVGYGYTF
TRBJ1-4 | 13 | - | - | TRBV7-9 | CASSFSGNEKLFF
TRBJ1-4 | 13 | - | - | TRBV29-1 | CSVLRQGGEKLFF
TRBJ1-3 | 14 | - | - | TRBV28 | CATKEGAAGNTIYF
TRBJ2-2 | 16 | - | TRBD2 | TRBV7-2 | CASSYSGRAGTGELFF
TRBJ1-5 | 15 | - | - | TRBV5-1 | CASSLGDLPGQPQHF
TRBJ1-3 | 14 | - | - | TRBV2 | CASSGSGDGNTIYF
TRBJ1-4 | 16 | - | - | TRBV7-2 | CASSLARGMSNEKLFF
TRBJ2-7 | 16 | - | TRBD2 | TRBV18 | CASSPPLAGSSYEQYF
TRBJ2-7 | 15 | - | - | TRBV4-1 | CASSQGAGVRDEQYF